Listed here are 5 T cell receptor beta chains from one sample, sequenced in a study of blood T cell repertoires in COVID-19 (dated by TCRdb to 2020 to 2021). The library was made by the immunoSEQ multiplex PCR assay. TCRdb took over this immuneACCESS table, retaining in-frame rearrangements with V and J assigned. Such tables are incomplete; in checked studies, under half of the missing clones stem from an unresolved V gene, and the remainder is unexplained. The sample table shows about 190,000 clones, and around 88% are seen once. 5.6% of the sample belongs to the ten largest clones. The sequencing input was PBMCs or T cells enriched from blood (not recorded which). The receptors stem from a man between 35 and 55 years old with acute COVID-19.

The chain joins TRBV19 to TRBJ2-3; possibly TRBD1 for D (5 bases). Per the germline V gene, CDR1 is LNHDA and CDR2 is SQIVND (reference sequence). The CDR3 runs to 14 residues. V was clipped by 3 bases and J by 5 bases, with 12 bases between them. Here the CDR3 DNA reads TGTGCCAGTAGTATTAGGGGATTTGGAGATACGCAGTATTTT. This gives the protein CASSIRGFGDTQYF.

The rearrangement joins TRBV28 to TRBJ1-4, with TRBD1 matching over 8 bases. Germline V gene lookup returns CDR1 MDHEN and CDR2 SYDVKM. CDR3 length: 14 residues. Trimming cost V 6 bases and J 7 bases; bases outside gene matches: 7. CDR3 residues: CASRPIDRGEKLFF. The CDR3 nucleotides read TGTGCCAGCAGGCCGATCGACAGGGGTGAAAAACTGTTTTTT.

This clone was counted a single time. This sequence joins TRBV28 and TRBJ1-1; TRBD1 matches 9 bases. CDR3 size: 19 residues. CDR1 and CDR2 from the germline V gene are MDHEN and SYDVKM. Unmatched junction bases numbered 22, after V lost 5 bases and J lost 6 bases. The CDR3 nucleotides are TGTGCCAGCAGTCCCCGACGGATAACAGGGGGCGCGGTGTCGGCTGAAGCTTTCTTT. Translation: CASSPRRITGGAVSAEAFF.

The chain employs TRBV2 and TRBJ2-4; TRBD1 is a possible D gene (6 bases). Germline assignment: CDR1 SNHLY and CDR2 FYNNEI. Between the trimmed V and J ends, which lost 6 bases and 3 bases, there was a span of 21 bases. The CDR3 has 17 amino acids. CDR3 in amino acids: CASSEQGTRVGKNIQYF. In DNA form, the CDR3 reads TGTGCCAGCAGCGAACAGGGAACCAGAGTTGGCAAAAACATTCAGTACTTC.

The chain uses TRBV5-4 and TRBJ2-5; the D gene is possibly TRBD2 (6 bases). The CDR3 sequence is 15 residues long. CDR1 is SGHNT and CDR2 is YYREEE in the germline V gene (reference sequence). The germline V and J ends were trimmed by 0 bases and 5 bases, with 14 bases remaining between them. The CDR3 region is CASSLGTGVGETQYF. The CDR3 nucleotides read TGTGCCAGCAGCTTGGGTACGGGAGTCGGCGAGACCCAGTACTTC.